Listed here are 18 T cell receptor beta chains from one sample, sequenced in a study of CD8 T cells in Susac syndrome. It was with random hexamers that roughly 0.45 to 1 ug RNA was reverse transcribed. Each CDR3 protein gets one entry after TCRdb re-called the immunoSEQ multiplex PCR reads with MiXCR. Among over 120,000 distinct CDR3 sequences listed, approximately 95% were seen once. Specimen: CD4+ T cells from PBMCs. The receptors stem from a human donor with Susac syndrome.

This chain connects TRBV11-3 to TRBJ1-3; D is unclear. CDR1 and CDR2 from the germline V gene are SGHNT and YENEEA. Trimming took off 2 bases at V and 8 bases at J, with 19 bases between the two ends. The CDR3 contains 16 residues. The DNA for the CDR3 is TGTGCCAGCAGCTTACATTTGGGCAGATCCTGTGACACCATATATTTT. Amino acids: CASSLHLGRSCDTIYF.

This chain links TRBV20-1 with TRBJ1-5; no reliable D call. CDR1 is DFQATT and CDR2 is SNEGSKA in the germline V gene (reference sequence). The CDR3 has 13 residues. V shed 4 bases and J shed 4 bases, with 11 bases lying between them. CDR3 amino acids: CSATAGSNQPQHF. The DNA of the CDR3 is TGCAGTGCTACGGCGGGATCGAATCAGCCCCAGCATTTT.

The chain recombines TRBV4-3 with TRBJ1-1; TRBD1 might be the D (6 bases). V was cut by 4 bases and J by 8 bases, with 14 bases left in between. In germline, CDR1 is LGHNA, CDR2 YSLEER. The CDR3 consists of 13 residues. CDR3 amino acids: CASSREGGREAFF. The CDR3 coding sequence is TGCGCCAGCAGCCGAGAGGGGGGCAGAGAAGCTTTCTTT.

J is TRBJ1-1 and V is TRBV20-1; 8 bases align to TRBD1. V lost 4 bases, J lost 4 bases, and 2 bases stayed unmatched. CDR3 length: 12 residues. Germline CDR1 is DFQATT and CDR2 is SNEGSKA (reference sequence). CDR3 in amino acids: CSAIDRGTEAFF. In DNA, the CDR3 is TGCAGTGCTATAGACAGGGGCACTGAAGCTTTCTTT.

This chain uses TRBV19 with TRBJ1-1, with D tentatively TRBD1 (6 bases). The V and J ends lost 5 bases and 6 bases respectively, with 13 bases between them. The CDR3 length is 13 residues. Germline values: CDR1 LNHDA, CDR2 SQIVND (reference sequence). The CDR3 DNA follows: TGTGCCAGTAGTGCGGACAGAGTCTCTGAAGCTTTCTTT. This sequence encodes CASSADRVSEAFF.

V is TRBV20-1 and J is TRBJ2-2; 8 bases fit TRBD2. The junction had 5 bases not matched to a gene; V was cut back by 6 bases and J by 2 bases. Germline CDR1 reads DFQATT; CDR2 reads SNEGSKA (reference sequence). The CDR3 contains 14 residues. The CDR3 DNA follows: TGCAGTGCAGCCGGGACTAGAAACACCGGGGAGCTGTTTTTT. Encoded protein: CSAAGTRNTGELFF.

This clonotype appeared once. V usage is TRBV20-1 and J usage is TRBJ2-7; D remains unclear. Per the germline V gene, CDR1 is DFQATT and CDR2 is SNEGSKA (reference sequence). V was cut by 3 bases and J by 7 bases, with 19 bases left in between. The CDR3 has 14 amino acids. CDR3 DNA: TGCAGTGCTAGTTTGGCCCCCAGCAATAAGGAGCAGTACTTC. Protein product: CSASLAPSNKEQYF.

This clonotype has a handful of counts. The chain employs TRBV11-3 and TRBJ2-3; TRBD2 might be the D (7 bases). Per germline, CDR1 SGHNT and CDR2 YENEEA. CDR3 size: 13 residues. V was shortened by 5 bases and J by 6 bases, with 12 bases between the two germline ends. The CDR3 loop is CASSRGAGDTQYF. CDR3 nucleotides: TGTGCCAGCAGCCGGGGGGCCGGGGATACGCAGTATTTT.

V and J are TRBV20-1 and TRBJ1-2, with D maybe TRBD1 (5 bases). Germline loops: CDR1 DFQATT, CDR2 SNEGSKA (reference sequence). There are 13 residues in the CDR3. V gave up 6 bases and J gave up 0 bases, with 11 bases separating them. In nucleotides, the CDR3 is TGCAGTGCCCCGTGGGACTCTAACTATGGCTACACCTTC. Amino acids: CSAPWDSNYGYTF.

The chain combines TRBV7-8 with TRBJ1-1, with 9 bases lining up with TRBD1. Germline-derived CDR1 and CDR2 are SGHVS and FQNEAQ. V dropped 5 bases and J dropped 8; count of bases not matched to a gene: 6. The CDR3 contains 13 residues. The CDR3 DNA reads TGTGCCAGCAGCATCACAGGGGGCACAGAAGCTTTCTTT. Translated: CASSITGGTEAFF.

The CDR3 DNA follows: TGTGCCTGGAGTGAAAAGTCGAGCGGGACAGGGAGTCGGTACGAGCAGTACTTC. It translates to CAWSEKSSGTGSRYEQYF. The chain joins TRBV30 to TRBJ2-7; 9 positions agree with TRBD1. The CDR3 consists of 18 residues. J gave up 4 bases and V 1 base, and 17 bases lay outside the gene matches. Germline CDR1 GTSNPN, CDR2 SVGIG (reference sequence).

The genes are TRBV6-2 or TRBV6-3 and TRBJ2-3; D is undetermined. Trimming pared 7 bases from V and 6 bases from J, leaving 14 bases between. This CDR3 is built from 13 residues. From germline, CDR1 is MNHEY and CDR2 SVGEGT. CDR3: CASNLGDGDTQYF. The CDR3 DNA reads TGTGCCAGCAACCTGGGCGACGGGGATACGCAGTATTTT.

This chain joins TRBV12-3 or TRBV12-4 and TRBJ2-2; D is uncertain. Trimming took 3 bases from V and 6 from J, leaving 17 bases between them. The CDR3 spans 16 residues. The CDR3 DNA is TGTGCCAGCAGTTTCTCGGCTACCAGCTTACCCGGGGAGCTGTTTTTT. Its translation is CASSFSATSLPGELFF.

This clonotype was observed a single time. The CDR3, as DNA: TGTGCCAGCAGTAGACTAGCTCGCAATGAGCAGTTCTTC. Its protein is CASSRLARNEQFF. This chain connects TRBV12-3 or TRBV12-4 to TRBJ2-1; TRBD2 aligns across 7 bases. With V trimmed by 5 bases and J by 6 bases, 4 bases remained unmatched. The CDR3 has 13 residues.

This chain uses TRBV7-9 with TRBJ2-1; 7 bases match TRBD1. Per germline, CDR1 SEHNR and CDR2 FQNEAQ (reference sequence). This CDR3 contains 14 residues. Trimming removed 0 bases from V and 10 bases from J; junction bases left unmatched: 6. Here the CDR3 reads CASSLATQGEEQFF. In nucleotides, the CDR3 is TGTGCCAGCAGCTTAGCAACCCAGGGGGAGGAGCAGTTCTTC.

The chain links TRBV18 to TRBJ2-5; D ambiguous. Trimming shortened V by 0 bases and J by 3 bases, and 5 bases separated the two germline ends. The CDR3 spans 13 residues. Germline CDR1 and CDR2: KGHSH and LQKENI. The CDR3 DNA follows: TGTGCCAGCTCACCACCGGTGGAAGAGACCCAGTACTTC. Amino acid sequence: CASSPPVEETQYF.

Here the CDR3 DNA reads TGTGCCTGGGGCAGGGCCTCCTACGAGCAGTACTTC. This encodes CAWGRASYEQYF. The rearrangement joins TRBV30 to TRBJ2-7; tentative D call: TRBD1 (5 bases). Germline CDR1 and CDR2: GTSNPN and SVGIG (reference sequence). Between the trimmed V and J ends, which lost 5 bases and 0 bases, there was a span of 8 bases. The CDR3 spans 12 residues.

The chain employs TRBV29-1 and TRBJ1-2; 7 bases line up with TRBD1. Looked up from germline, CDR1 is SQVTM and CDR2 is ANQGSEA. CDR3 length: 12 residues. With 4 bases clipped from V and 5 bases from J, the junction kept 4 bases outside the gene matches. CDR3 protein: CSVVRGGYGYTF. In nucleotides, the CDR3 is TGCAGCGTTGTCAGGGGGGGGTATGGCTACACCTTC.